The 13 T cell receptor beta chains listed next were all sequenced from one sample in a study of post-analysis software for immune sequencing data. Study-wide results and limits: Higher frequency in patients than in controls was seen for about five TRBV segments, with TRBV5-6, TRBV5-1 and TRBV20-1 among them.

The TCR beta cDNA libraries contained unique molecular identifiers. TCRdb recomputed calls from the PCR reads with MiXCR, one row per CDR3 protein. The sample carries hundreds of thousands of distinct CDR3 sequences, over 45% recorded once. The antigens these receptors bind are not known. The sequencing sample was made of blood. All receptors derive from a girl aged 2 to 10 with multiple sclerosis.

This chain uses TRBV10-3 with TRBJ2-3; D remains ambiguous. V lost 5 bases, J lost 4 bases, and 19 bases lay in between. The CDR3 loop spans 16 amino acids. Germline values: CDR1 ENHRY, CDR2 SYGVKD. The CDR3 is CAISSLGGVASDTQYF. The CDR3 coding sequence is TGTGCCATCAGTTCCCTCGGTGGGGTGGCGTCAGATACGCAGTATTTT.

The chain is built from TRBV14 and TRBJ2-3; D call uncertain. CDR3 length: 17 amino acids. Trimming shortened V by 4 bases and J by 2 bases, and 19 bases separated the two germline ends. Germline CDR1 is SGHDN and CDR2 is FVKESK. CDR3 amino acids: CASSRRGILAFTDTQYF. The CDR3 DNA reads TGTGCCAGCAGCCGCAGAGGTATATTGGCCTTCACAGATACGCAGTATTTT. Filled out from reference TRBV14 and TRBJ2-3, the complete variable domain reads EAGVTQFPSHSVIEKGQTVTLRCDPISGHDNLYWYRRVMGKEIKFLLHFVKESKQDESGMPNNRFLAERTGGTYSTLKVQPAELEDSGVYFCASSRRGILAFTDTQYFGPGTRLTVL.

The rearrangement uses TRBV9 and TRBJ1-2, with TRBD1 as a possible D gene (6 bases). There are 15 residues in the CDR3. Trimming stripped 4 bases from V and 3 bases from J, with 16 bases between. Looked up from germline, CDR1 is SGDLS and CDR2 is YYNGEE. CDR3 amino acids: CASSSKDRKYYGYTF. CDR3 coding DNA: TGTGCCAGCAGCTCTAAGGACAGAAAGTACTATGGCTACACCTTC.

The chain combines TRBV12-3 or TRBV12-4 with TRBJ2-7; the match to TRBD1 covers 7 bases. With 1 base clipped from V and 4 bases from J, the junction kept 4 bases outside the gene matches. The CDR3 runs 14 residues. CDR3 sequence: CASSLEGTEYEQYF. The CDR3 nucleotides read TGTGCCAGCAGTTTAGAGGGGACAGAGTACGAGCAGTACTTC.

The rearrangement uses TRBV10-3 and TRBJ2-5; D remains unclear. The CDR3 has 13 amino acids. With 6 bases removed from V and 1 base from J, the gap between germline ends came to 9 bases. Germline-derived CDR1 and CDR2 are ENHRY and SYGVKD. CDR3 nucleotides: TGTGCCATCAGCAAGGCGTTCCAAGAGACCCAGTACTTC. Protein sequence: CAISKAFQETQYF.

This clonotype occurred a few times. V usage is TRBV7-2 and J usage is TRBJ2-1; TRBD2 matches 7 bases. Germline CDR1 is SGHTA and CDR2 is FQGNSA. This CDR3 contains 14 residues. J was trimmed by 3 bases and V by 5 bases; bases with no gene match: 4. The CDR3 spells CASSQRTSYNEQFF. The CDR3 nucleotides are TGTGCCAGCAGCCAACGGACTAGCTACAATGAGCAGTTCTTC. Variable domain in full (rest from reference TRBV7-2 and TRBJ2-1): GAGVSQSPSNKVTEKGKDVELRCDPISGHTALYWYRQSLGQGLEFLIYFQGNSAPDKSGLPSDRFSAERTGGSVSTLTIQRTQQEDSAVYLCASSQRTSYNEQFFGPGTRLTVL.

The chain has TRBV10-3 and TRBJ2-7, with 9 bases fitting TRBD2. The germline V gene has CDR1 ENHRY and CDR2 SYGVKD. The CDR3 is 15 amino acids. Trimming removed 4 bases from V and 4 bases from J; junction bases left unmatched: 8. Written as DNA, the CDR3 is TGTGCCATCAGTGCGGGGTTAGCGGGAGCGTACGAGCAGTACTTC. This encodes CAISAGLAGAYEQYF.

The chain has TRBV3-1 and TRBJ2-5, with D tentatively TRBD2 (5 bases). The CDR3 is 16 amino acids. The germline CDR1 and CDR2 sequences are LGHDT and YNNKEL (reference sequence). V lost 4 bases and J 3 bases, leaving 18 bases between the germline ends. The CDR3: CASSPRGISREETQYF. The CDR3 DNA reads TGTGCCAGCAGCCCCCGGGGAATTAGCAGAGAAGAGACCCAGTACTTC.

This clonotype was observed a few times. Written as DNA, the CDR3 is TGTGCCAGCAGCTCACAGCAGGGACAGCTGAACATTCAGTACTTC. Translation gives CASSSQQGQLNIQYF. The chain employs TRBV11-2 and TRBJ2-4; 7 bases line up with TRBD1. CDR1 and CDR2 (germline): SGHAT, FQNNGV. V shed 4 bases, J shed 7 bases, and the junction held 10 bases outside the gene matches. This CDR3 spans 15 amino acids.

This chain uses TRBV18 with TRBJ2-3, with TRBD1 as a possible D gene (5 bases). The CDR3 runs 16 residues. Trimming took off 1 base at V and 4 bases at J, with 15 bases between the two ends. CDR1 KGHSH and CDR2 LQKENI come from the germline V gene. The CDR3 here is CASSPLDSQAADTQYF. CDR3 bases: TGTGCCAGCTCACCACTCGACAGTCAGGCGGCAGATACGCAGTATTTT.

This chain uses TRBV10-2 with TRBJ1-2; D unclear. V dropped 0 bases and J dropped 4 bases, with 6 bases sitting between them. From germline, CDR1 is WSHSY and CDR2 SAAADI. This CDR3 has 13 amino acids. DNA of the CDR3: TGCGCCAGCAGTGAGTCGACGATCTATGGCTACACCTTC. Residues: CASSESTIYGYTF.

This chain connects TRBV12-3 or TRBV12-4 to TRBJ2-1; D uncertain. This CDR3 has 14 amino acids. With 3 bases removed from V and 8 bases from J, the gap between germline ends came to 14 bases. The CDR3 sequence: CASSLTGPRYEQFF. DNA of the CDR3: TGTGCCAGCAGTTTGACGGGCCCCCGATATGAGCAGTTCTTC.

This clonotype has a single count. The genes are TRBV6-5 and TRBJ2-4; TRBD2 is a possible D gene (5 bases). Germline V CDR1 and CDR2: MNHEY, SVGAGI. CDR3 length: 14 amino acids. Trimming left V 5 bases short and J 0 bases short, with 8 bases between. The CDR3 sequence: CASSAGVAKNIQYF. CDR3 DNA: TGTGCCAGCAGTGCCGGGGTAGCCAAAAACATTCAGTACTTC.